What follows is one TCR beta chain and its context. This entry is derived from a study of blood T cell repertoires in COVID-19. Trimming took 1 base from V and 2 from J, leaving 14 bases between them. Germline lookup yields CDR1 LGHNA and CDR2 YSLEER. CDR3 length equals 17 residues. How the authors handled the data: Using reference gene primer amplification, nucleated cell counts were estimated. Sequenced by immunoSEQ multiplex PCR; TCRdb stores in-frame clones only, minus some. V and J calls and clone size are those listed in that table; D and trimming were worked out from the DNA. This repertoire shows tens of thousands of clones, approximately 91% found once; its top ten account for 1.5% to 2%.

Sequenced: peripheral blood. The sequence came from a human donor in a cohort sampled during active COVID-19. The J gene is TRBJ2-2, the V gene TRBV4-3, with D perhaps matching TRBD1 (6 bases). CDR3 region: CASSQVTGYQNTGELFF. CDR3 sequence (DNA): TGCGCCAGCAGCCAAGTAACAGGGTACCAAAACACCGGGGAGCTGTTTTTT.